These 4 T cell receptor beta chains share one sample of origin, sequenced in a study of cytomegalovirus exposure and HLA in healthy donors. Researchers ran the PCR with 60 Vbeta and 13 Jbeta primers. Produced via immunoSEQ multiplex PCR; TCRdb's table is partial and in-frame only. The sample shows more than 150,000 clones, roughly 80% of them seen only once. The source material was PBMCs. These receptors originate from a boy aged 2-15 years in good health and CMV-seronegative.

The V gene is TRBV6-6, the J gene TRBJ2-1, with 8 bases fitting TRBD1. V lost 4 bases and J lost 5; bases outside the gene matches: 7. Germline V lookup: CDR1 MNHNY, CDR2 SVGAGI (reference sequence). The CDR3 is made up of 15 amino acids. The CDR3 reads CASSSPTGVNNEQFF. For the CDR3, the DNA is TGTGCCAGCAGTTCCCCGACAGGGGTCAACAATGAGCAGTTCTTC.

CDR3 bases: TGTGCCAGCAGCCAAGCTAGCGGGAGGTCCCGGGGTACGCAGTATTTT. This translates into CASSQASGRSRGTQYF. V is TRBV4-2 and J is TRBJ2-3; the match to TRBD2 covers 11 bases. The CDR3 consists of 16 residues. Germline assignment: CDR1 LGHNA and CDR2 YNFKEQ. V gave up 1 base and J gave up 8 bases; unmatched junction bases: 8.

The rearrangement links TRBV5-4 to TRBJ2-1; 9 nucleotides align to TRBD1. This CDR3 comprises 17 residues. V lost 4 bases, J lost 3 bases, and 11 bases stayed unmatched. Germline CDR1 is SGHNT and CDR2 is YYREEE (reference sequence). CDR3 sequence reads: CASSPRRTGADYNEQFF. The CDR3 region has the DNA TGTGCCAGCAGCCCCCGTAGGACAGGGGCTGACTACAATGAGCAGTTCTTC.

This clone was counted between two and nine times. The genes are TRBV6-5 and TRBJ2-1, with D possibly matching TRBD1 (5 bases). From germline, CDR1 is MNHEY and CDR2 SVGAGI. V was pared by 5 bases and J by 4 bases, with 12 bases between. This CDR3 is built from 14 residues. The CDR3 coding sequence is TGTGCCAGCAGTCGAGGACAAAGATACAATGAGCAGTTCTTC. Translated, it gives CASSRGQRYNEQFF.